These 6 T cell receptor beta chains were sequenced from one sample in a study of T cell changes during pregnancy in multiple sclerosis. Data came from immunoSEQ multiplex PCR; TCRdb stores just in-frame clones and leaves some out. The repertoire holds over 30,000 clones, with 90% to 95% as singletons. The specimen comprised CD4+ T cells from peripheral blood mononuclear cells, sampled after pregnancy. Receptors were obtained from a female donor with multiple sclerosis, enrolled in a pregnancy study.

The J gene is TRBJ1-2, the V gene TRBV7-3; D gene uncertain. The germline CDR1 and CDR2 sequences are SGHTA and FQGTGA. Trimming removed 5 bases at V and 6 bases at J, with 13 bases between. CDR3 size: 13 residues. This chain's CDR3 is CASSRDMGDGYTF. The CDR3 nucleotides read TGTGCCAGCAGCAGAGACATGGGAGATGGCTACACCTTC.

The chain carries TRBV4-1 and TRBJ2-7; the match to TRBD1 covers 7 bases. CDR1 is MGHRA and CDR2 is YSYEKL in the germline V gene. V shed 4 bases, J shed 2 bases, and the junction held 11 bases outside the gene matches. The CDR3 covers 16 residues. For the CDR3, the DNA is TGCGCCAGCAGCCCTCAGACAGGGACAGTGCCCTACGAGCAGTACTTC. This gives the protein CASSPQTGTVPYEQYF.

This clone is judged medium-sized (0.01 to 0.1%). This sequence joins TRBV5-5 and TRBJ2-1; D is unclear. Trimming took off 2 bases at V and 5 bases at J, with 8 bases between the two ends. CDR3 length equals 13 residues. Germline CDR1 is SGHKS and CDR2 is YYEKEE (reference sequence). CDR3 in amino acids: CASSFRRDNEQFF. The DNA for the CDR3 is TGTGCCAGCAGCTTTCGAAGAGACAATGAGCAGTTCTTC.

This chain links TRBV4-1 with TRBJ1-1, with 7 bases that match TRBD1. The germline V gene has CDR1 MGHRA and CDR2 YSYEKL. This CDR3 is 16 amino acids long. The V and J ends lost 1 base and 7 bases, in that order; junction bases with no gene match: 12. CDR3 in amino acids: CASSQVGGDRVFEAFF. In DNA, the CDR3 is TGCGCCAGCAGCCAAGTGGGGGGAGACAGGGTTTTTGAAGCTTTCTTT.

V and J are TRBV18 and TRBJ1-5; 10 nucleotides match TRBD1. CDR1 is KGHSH and CDR2 is LQKENI in the germline V gene. The length of the CDR3 is 14 residues. The trim removed 3 bases at V and 5 bases at J, leaving 1 base unmatched. DNA for the CDR3: TGTGCCAGCTCACCCGGGACAGGGGATCAGCCCCAGCATTTT. Translating gives CASSPGTGDQPQHF.

V usage is TRBV5-1 and J usage is TRBJ2-7; a weak D match, TRBD1 (6 bases). V shed 1 base and J shed 6 bases, with 17 bases lying between them. The CDR3 length is 15 residues. CDR1 and CDR2 (germline): SGHRS, YFSETQ. CDR3 amino acids: CASSLNHRESGEQYF. The CDR3 DNA reads TGCGCCAGCAGCTTGAATCACAGGGAGAGTGGCGAGCAGTACTTC.